This paragraph covers one TCR beta chain sequence. TCRdb ran MiXCR on the 5' RACE reads and lists one entry per CDR3 protein. The sample lists tens of thousands of distinct CDR3 sequences, around 15% occurring once. The sample is drawn from a study of T cells of healthy individuals. The ends were cut back, 0 bases at V and 7 bases at J, with 15 bases in the middle. This CDR3 is built from 15 residues. Germline V CDR1 and CDR2: SGHDN, FVKESK. This chain joins TRBV14 and TRBJ1-2; D is undetermined. The clonotype was recovered from a human donor in good health. The CDR3 nucleotides read TGTGCCAGCAGCCAAGATTTCCAGGAACGGACTGGCTACACCTTC. Its protein is CASSQDFQERTGYTF.